The rows below give T cell receptor beta chains drawn from one sample of a study of chemoradiotherapy in HPV16-positive cancers. The repertoire was sequenced with immunoSEQ multiplex PCR; TCRdb's copy has only in-frame clones and lacks some. The sample lists over a thousand clones, over 60% occurring once. The input for sequencing was tumor tissue, taken from a patient who underwent chemoradiotherapy. The receptors derive from a human donor with HPV-associated anogenital cancer. Each CDR3 is given with its conserved first and last residue. Fields, in order: V gene, J gene, D gene, clone size, CDR3 DNA, CDR3 protein. The D gene is left open where the match is weak. Some rows mark clone size as missing; the rest say once, few, many or name a class of expanded clone.

v_call: TRBV13
j_call: TRBJ2-3
d_call: TRBD2
clone_size: few
cdr3_nt: TGTGCCAGCAGCTTAGGTAGCGGGAGGTTCACAGATACGCAGTATTTT
cdr3_aa: CASSLGSGRFTDTQYF

v_call: TRBV28
j_call: TRBJ2-7
d_call: NA
clone_size: NA
cdr3_nt: TGTGCCAGCACTCGCCGGGGCTACTCCTACGGGCAGTACTTC
cdr3_aa: CASTRRGYSYGQYF

v_call: TRBV28
j_call: TRBJ1-1
d_call: NA
clone_size: NA
cdr3_nt: TGTGCCAGCCCCCCCGGGGGTACGAACACTGAAGCTTTCTTT
cdr3_aa: CASPPGGTNTEAFF

v_call: TRBV25-1
j_call: TRBJ2-5
d_call: NA
clone_size: NA
cdr3_nt: TGTGCCAGCAGTGTACGAGGGAGAGGCGAGACCCAGTACTTC
cdr3_aa: CASSVRGRGETQYF

v_call: TRBV7-8
j_call: TRBJ2-2
d_call: NA
clone_size: NA
cdr3_nt: TGTGCCAGCAGCCCCACCTCCAGCACCGGGGAGCTGTTTTTT
cdr3_aa: CASSPTSSTGELFF

v_call: TRBV6-1
j_call: TRBJ1-1
d_call: TRBD1
clone_size: NA
cdr3_nt: TGTGCCAGCAGTAGGGGACAGGGGAGTGAAGCTTTCTTT
cdr3_aa: CASSRGQGSEAFF

v_call: TRBV7-8
j_call: TRBJ2-1
d_call: TRBD2
clone_size: NA
cdr3_nt: TGTGCCAGCAGCCCGGGGGGGGCAGACAATGAGCAGTTCTTC
cdr3_aa: CASSPGGADNEQFF

v_call: TRBV29-1
j_call: TRBJ2-1
d_call: NA
clone_size: NA
cdr3_nt: TGCAGCGTTGACGCGAGGGACATCTCCTACAATGAGCAGTTCTTC
cdr3_aa: CSVDARDISYNEQFF

v_call: TRBV7-2
j_call: TRBJ2-5
d_call: TRBD2
clone_size: NA
cdr3_nt: TGTGCCAGCAGCACTCCGGGACTAGCGGGGGAAGAGACCCAGTACTTC
cdr3_aa: CASSTPGLAGEETQYF

v_call: TRBV7-9
j_call: TRBJ1-1
d_call: NA
clone_size: NA
cdr3_nt: TGTGCCAGCAGCCCCAACGTGGAAGCTTTCTTT
cdr3_aa: CASSPNVEAFF

v_call: TRBV2
j_call: TRBJ2-5
d_call: TRBD2
clone_size: NA
cdr3_nt: TGTGCCAGCAGAGGAGGACTAGCGGGAGGGAGGTTAGAGACCCAGTACTTC
cdr3_aa: CASRGGLAGGRLETQYF

v_call: TRBV6-5
j_call: TRBJ2-1
d_call: NA
clone_size: NA
cdr3_nt: TGTGCCAGCAGTCACATAATCTCCTACAATGAGCAGTTCTTC
cdr3_aa: CASSHIISYNEQFF

v_call: TRBV10-2
j_call: TRBJ2-1
d_call: TRBD1
clone_size: NA
cdr3_nt: TGCGCCAGCAGTGGGGGCAGGGGGCGCACCTACAATGAGCAGTTCTTC
cdr3_aa: CASSGGRGRTYNEQFF

v_call: TRBV9
j_call: TRBJ1-4
d_call: TRBD1
clone_size: NA
cdr3_nt: TGTGCCAGCAGCGGACAGGGTGAGGAAAAACTGTTTTTT
cdr3_aa: CASSGQGEEKLFF

v_call: TRBV19
j_call: TRBJ2-3
d_call: TRBD1
clone_size: NA
cdr3_nt: TGTGCCAGTGGACAGGGAGGAGATACGCAGTATTTT
cdr3_aa: CASGQGGDTQYF

v_call: TRBV28
j_call: TRBJ2-7
d_call: TRBD2
clone_size: NA
cdr3_nt: TGTGCCAGCAGCCTCCTGACTAGCGGGATGAGTCACTTC
cdr3_aa: CASSLLTSGMSHF

v_call: TRBV7-8
j_call: TRBJ1-6
d_call: NA
clone_size: NA
cdr3_nt: TGTGCCAGCAGCTTAGGAGGGCAAGGGAATTCACCCCTCCACTTT
cdr3_aa: CASSLGGQGNSPLHF

v_call: TRBV5-8
j_call: TRBJ2-2
d_call: TRBD1
clone_size: NA
cdr3_nt: TGTGCCAGCAGCTTCGAGGGGGCGCGGTTCGGGGAGCTGTTTTTT
cdr3_aa: CASSFEGARFGELFF

v_call: TRBV27
j_call: TRBJ1-2
d_call: NA
clone_size: NA
cdr3_nt: TGTGCCAGCAGTTCAAACCCGGGACACTATGGCTACACCTTC
cdr3_aa: CASSSNPGHYGYTF

v_call: TRBV18
j_call: TRBJ1-1
d_call: NA
clone_size: NA
cdr3_nt: TGTGCCAGCTCACCGTGGGGGCCGGACGCCCGGAACACTGAAGCTTTCTTT
cdr3_aa: CASSPWGPDARNTEAFF

v_call: TRBV7-9
j_call: TRBJ2-6
d_call: NA
clone_size: NA
cdr3_nt: TGTGCCAGCAGCAAATTTGGGGCCAACGTCCTGACTTTC
cdr3_aa: CASSKFGANVLTF

v_call: TRBV29-1
j_call: TRBJ2-7
d_call: TRBD2
clone_size: NA
cdr3_nt: TGCAGCGTTGAAGAGACTAGCGGGCGACAGCAGTACTTC
cdr3_aa: CSVEETSGRQQYF

v_call: TRBV7-2
j_call: TRBJ1-2
d_call: TRBD1
clone_size: few
cdr3_nt: TGTGCCAGCAGCTTAGGGACAGGGGCGGACTATGGCTACACCTTC
cdr3_aa: CASSLGTGADYGYTF

v_call: TRBV5-1
j_call: TRBJ1-2
d_call: TRBD1
clone_size: NA
cdr3_nt: TGCGCCAGCAGAGCAGGGGGAGGTATTGGAGGCTACACCTTC
cdr3_aa: CASRAGGGIGGYTF

v_call: TRBV11-2
j_call: TRBJ1-1
d_call: NA
clone_size: NA
cdr3_nt: TGTGCCAGCAGCTTAGTCAGTGAAGCTTTCTTT
cdr3_aa: CASSLVSEAFF

v_call: TRBV16
j_call: TRBJ2-7
d_call: NA
clone_size: few
cdr3_nt: TGTGCCAGCGGGAGGTTCCTCTCCTACGAGCAGTACTTC
cdr3_aa: CASGRFLSYEQYF

v_call: TRBV19
j_call: TRBJ2-7
d_call: NA
clone_size: large
cdr3_nt: TGTGCCACAGGGACCTACGAGCAGTACTTC
cdr3_aa: CATGTYEQYF

v_call: TRBV4-3
j_call: TRBJ2-3
d_call: NA
clone_size: NA
cdr3_nt: TGCGCCAGCAGCCGCGGACAAAAAGATACGCAGTATTTT
cdr3_aa: CASSRGQKDTQYF

v_call: TRBV13
j_call: TRBJ2-1
d_call: NA
clone_size: NA
cdr3_nt: TGTGCCAGCAGCCCTTACGGAGGGTACAATGAGCAGTTCTTC
cdr3_aa: CASSPYGGYNEQFF

v_call: TRBV7-2
j_call: TRBJ2-5
d_call: NA
clone_size: NA
cdr3_nt: TGTGCCAGCAGCCTACTGGGGGGAGGAGGAGAGACCCAGTACTTC
cdr3_aa: CASSLLGGGGETQYF

v_call: TRBV28
j_call: TRBJ1-5
d_call: NA
clone_size: NA
cdr3_nt: TGTGCCAGCAGTTTATTTTGGTCCGGGGGGACTCAGCCCCAGCATTTT
cdr3_aa: CASSLFWSGGTQPQHF

v_call: TRBV9
j_call: TRBJ2-2
d_call: NA
clone_size: NA
cdr3_nt: TGTGCCAGCAGCGTATTGATTCCCGGGGAGCTGTTTTTT
cdr3_aa: CASSVLIPGELFF

v_call: TRBV7-9
j_call: TRBJ1-5
d_call: NA
clone_size: NA
cdr3_nt: TGTGCCAGCAGCCAATTTAGGGGGGGTTTGGAATCAGCCCAGCATTTT
cdr3_aa: CASSQFRGGLESAQHF

v_call: TRBV19
j_call: TRBJ1-5
d_call: NA
clone_size: NA
cdr3_nt: TGTGCCAGTAGTATCGCCCCGGGAGGTCAGCCCCAGCATTTT
cdr3_aa: CASSIAPGGQPQHF

v_call: TRBV28
j_call: TRBJ1-6
d_call: TRBD1
clone_size: NA
cdr3_nt: TGTGCCAGCAGTTTAGTACAGGGGATGATTTCACCCCTCCACTTT
cdr3_aa: CASSLVQGMISPLHF

v_call: TRBV29-1
j_call: TRBJ1-2
d_call: NA
clone_size: NA
cdr3_nt: TGCAGCGCCAACGGACAGTTTGGCTACACCTTC
cdr3_aa: CSANGQFGYTF

v_call: TRBV7-9
j_call: TRBJ1-5
d_call: NA
clone_size: few
cdr3_nt: TGTGCCAGCAGCCAATTTAGGGGGGTTTGGAATCAGCCCCAGCATTTT
cdr3_aa: CASSQFRGVWNQPQHF

v_call: TRBV19
j_call: TRBJ2-6
d_call: NA
clone_size: NA
cdr3_nt: TGTGCCAGTAGTATAGTAGCTGGGGCCAACGTCCTGACTTTC
cdr3_aa: CASSIVAGANVLTF

v_call: TRBV29-1
j_call: TRBJ2-1
d_call: NA
clone_size: NA
cdr3_nt: TGCAGCGTTGAAGATCAGGGGCGGAGCTCCTACAATGAGCAGTTCTTC
cdr3_aa: CSVEDQGRSSYNEQFF

v_call: TRBV5-1
j_call: TRBJ2-5
d_call: TRBD1
clone_size: NA
cdr3_nt: TGCGCCAGCAGCCCATCCGGGACAGGGGGTCAAGAGACCCAGTACTTC
cdr3_aa: CASSPSGTGGQETQYF